Below are 22 T cell receptor beta chains sequenced from a single sample in a study of T-cell reconstitution after alpha-beta-depleted transplantation in children. Unique molecular identifiers featured in how the TCRbeta library was prepared. TCRdb itself ran the PCR reads through MiXCR, one entry per CDR3 protein. Here the sample spans approximately 490,000 distinct CDR3 sequences, over 9.5% being singletons. The sequenced sample was PBMCs, obtained before TCRalphabeta/CD19-depleted stem cell transplant. The receptors here all came from a child aged 2 to 10 with inherited bone marrow failure, due to receive a stem cell transplant.

The rearrangement joins TRBV12-3 or TRBV12-4 to TRBJ1-2, with no clear D. With 8 bases removed from V and 1 base from J, the gap between germline ends came to 11 bases. The CDR3 runs to 13 residues. This CDR3 is CASRYTDNYGYTF. CDR3 nucleotides: TGTGCCAGCCGCTATACTGATAACTATGGCTACACCTTC.

In this sample, this clonotype turned up many times. The chain has TRBV30 and TRBJ1-3, with 7 bases identical to TRBD1. CDR1 GTSNPN and CDR2 SVGIG come from the germline V gene (reference sequence). The CDR3 consists of 14 residues. Germline trimming cut 4 bases from V and 2 bases from J; bases unmatched to any gene: 5. The CDR3 loop reads CAWIGGGTGNTIYF. The CDR3 nucleotides read TGTGCCTGGATAGGAGGGGGCACTGGAAACACCATATATTTT. Based on the CDR3 plus reference TRBV30 and TRBJ1-3, the full variable domain is SQTIHQWPATLVQPVGSPLSLECTVEGTSNPNLYWYRQAAGRGLQLLFYSVGIGQISSEVPQNLSASRPQDRQFILSSKKLLLSDSGFYLCAWIGGGTGNTIYFGEGSWLTVV.

This clonotype was seen more than once but under ten times. The rearrangement links TRBV6-1 to TRBJ1-5; D is unresolved. Trimming pared 6 bases from V and 6 bases from J, leaving 15 bases between. Germline CDR1 is MNHNS and CDR2 is SASEGT. The CDR3 has 14 amino acids. CDR3 DNA sequence: TGTGCCAGCAGCGAGCAGCGGGTGGGTCAGCCCCAGCATTTT. Its protein is CASSEQRVGQPQHF.

This clonotype came up many times. The chain carries TRBV7-9 and TRBJ2-5; D uncertain. The CDR3 is 12 residues long. V shed 1 base and J shed 5 bases, with 5 bases lying between them. From germline, CDR1 is SEHNR and CDR2 FQNEAQ (reference sequence). CDR3 amino acids: CASSLVWETQYF. As DNA, the CDR3 is TGTGCCAGCAGCTTAGTGTGGGAGACCCAGTACTTC.

This clonotype was seen ten or more times. This chain links TRBV19 with TRBJ1-1; 8 bases fit TRBD1. Germline values: CDR1 LNHDA, CDR2 SQIVND (reference sequence). The CDR3 is made up of 12 amino acids. The junction had 6 bases not matched to a gene; V was cut back by 8 bases and J by 7 bases. The DNA for the CDR3 is TGTGCCAGTCGGCGACAGGGGTTTGAAGCTTTCTTT. Residues: CASRRQGFEAFF.

This clonotype has a handful of counts. V and J are TRBV6-1 and TRBJ2-1; 8 positions match TRBD2. V trimming: 6 bases; J trimming: 9 bases; junction bases outside the gene matches: 7. This CDR3 comprises 13 residues. Germline V gives CDR1 MNHNS, CDR2 SASEGT. CDR3 sequence: CASRPGTSGEQFF. For the CDR3, the DNA is TGTGCCAGCAGACCCGGGACTAGTGGTGAGCAGTTCTTC.

This clonotype has a count of ten or more. The chain employs TRBV4-2 and TRBJ2-2, with a tentative D call TRBD2 (6 bases). The CDR3 totals 14 residues. Trimming took 0 bases from V and 7 from J, leaving 9 bases between them. Germline values: CDR1 LGHNA, CDR2 YNFKEQ. Here the CDR3 reads CASSQDGGFGELFF. In DNA form, the CDR3 reads TGTGCCAGCAGCCAAGATGGGGGGTTCGGGGAGCTGTTTTTT.

This clonotype was counted many times. J is TRBJ2-7 and V is TRBV20-1, with D perhaps matching TRBD1 or TRBD2 (6 bases each). V lost 6 bases to trimming and J lost 2 bases, with 14 bases between them. There are 13 residues in the CDR3. The V gene's germline CDR1 is DFQATT and CDR2 SNEGSKA (reference sequence). CDR3 nucleotides: TGCAGTGCAAGGGGGGCGACGACCTACGAGCAGTACTTC. Translated: CSARGATTYEQYF.

The sample holds a few counts of this clonotype. V and J are TRBV21-1 and TRBJ2-1; TRBD2, the D gene given by the table, was not confirmed from the DNA. TRBV21-1 counts as a pseudogene. This CDR3 contains 19 residues. For the CDR3, the DNA is TGTGCCAGCAGCTCAGAGGTAGCTAGCGGGAGGGCCACCAACAATGAGCAGTTCTTC. This gives the protein CASSSEVASGRATNNEQFF.

The sample holds many counts of this clonotype. This sequence joins TRBV28 and TRBJ2-5; D uncertain. Trimming left V 3 bases short and J 7 bases short, with 12 bases between. Germline V gene sequence: CDR1 MDHEN, CDR2 SYDVKM. The CDR3 has 13 residues. The CDR3 DNA reads TGTGCCAGCAGTTTGGGCCCTTCGGGGACCCAGTACTTC. Amino acid sequence: CASSLGPSGTQYF.

This clonotype was observed many times. The chain joins TRBV4-1 to TRBJ2-3, with 10 positions matching TRBD1. This CDR3 region has 16 residues. V dropped 4 bases and J dropped 3; count of bases not matched to a gene: 7. Germline loops: CDR1 MGHRA, CDR2 YSYEKL. The CDR3 nucleotides read TGCGCCAGCAGCCCGATACTGGGACAGGGGACAGATACGCAGTATTTT. This gives the protein CASSPILGQGTDTQYF.

This chain connects TRBV11-2 to TRBJ2-2; TRBD2 aligns across 12 bases. Trimming at V came to 5 bases and at J to 1 base, leaving 5 bases not matched to a gene. The CDR3 sequence is 17 residues long. CDR1 SGHAT and CDR2 FQNNGV come from the germline V gene. CDR3 sequence (DNA): TGTGCCAGCAGCCCCGCGGGACTAGCGGGGAACACCGGGGAGCTGTTTTTT. Protein product: CASSPAGLAGNTGELFF.

This clonotype was observed many times. The chain is built from TRBV30 and TRBJ2-1, with 13 bases fitting TRBD2. Trimming at V came to 1 base and at J to 9 bases, leaving 6 bases not matched to a gene. In germline, CDR1 is GTSNPN, CDR2 SVGIG (reference sequence). The CDR3 totals 15 residues. CDR3 coding DNA: TGTGCCTGGAGTGGGGGACTAGCGGGATGGAGTGAGCAGTTCTTC. Protein sequence: CAWSGGLAGWSEQFF.

This clonotype was counted between two and nine times. The CDR3 DNA follows: TGTGCCAGCAGCCACTTGAATCGTCCTTACGAGCAGTACTTC. This encodes CASSHLNRPYEQYF. This chain joins TRBV5-5 and TRBJ2-7; D is unclear. Germline-derived CDR1 and CDR2 are SGHKS and YYEKEE (reference sequence). The V and J ends lost 4 bases and 4 bases respectively, with 15 bases between them. This CDR3 is 14 amino acids long.

Ten or more counts support this clonotype. The J gene is TRBJ2-1, the V gene TRBV28; maybe TRBD2 (5 bases). V was shortened by 7 bases and J by 2 bases, with 9 bases between the two germline ends. Per germline, CDR1 MDHEN and CDR2 SYDVKM. There are 13 residues in the CDR3. CDR3 in amino acids: CASMQRTYNEQFF. The CDR3 bases are TGTGCCAGCATGCAGCGGACCTACAATGAGCAGTTCTTC. Filled out from reference TRBV28 and TRBJ2-1, the complete variable domain reads DVKVTQSSRYLVKRTGEKVFLECVQDMDHENMFWYRQDPGLGLRLIYFSYDVKMKEKGDIPEGYSVSREKKERFSLILESASTNQTSMYLCASMQRTYNEQFFGPGTRLTVL.

This sequence joins TRBV10-3 and TRBJ2-2; D is perhaps TRBD1 (6 bases). This CDR3 has 14 residues. The germline CDR1 and CDR2 sequences are ENHRY and SYGVKD. Trimming took off 7 bases at V and 3 bases at J, with 12 bases between the two ends. The CDR3 spells CAIKGDRDTGELFF. Written as DNA, the CDR3 is TGTGCCATCAAGGGGGACCGAGACACCGGGGAGCTGTTTTTT.

This clonotype was found many times. The chain recombines TRBV28 with TRBJ2-3; 12 bases agree with TRBD1. The germline CDR1 and CDR2 sequences are MDHEN and SYDVKM. Losses at the gene ends were 4 bases for V and 3 bases for J; bases not matched to a gene: 5. The CDR3 covers 16 residues. The CDR3 region has the DNA TGTGCCAGCAGTTCCCCGGGACAGGGGGCAACAGATACGCAGTATTTT. Translation gives CASSSPGQGATDTQYF.

The rearrangement uses TRBV7-8 and TRBJ2-7; D tentatively fits TRBD1 or TRBD2 (6 bases each). CDR3 size: 13 residues. Trimming pared 5 bases from V and 6 bases from J, leaving 14 bases between. Looked up from germline, CDR1 is SGHVS and CDR2 is FQNEAQ. CDR3 bases: TGTGCCAGCAGCACCGTTTCGGGGGCCGAGCAGTACTTC. Translating it yields CASSTVSGAEQYF. Looking up the rest from reference TRBV7-8 and TRBJ2-7 gives the full variable domain: GAGVSQSPRYKVAKRGQDVALRCDPISGHVSLFWYQQALGQGPEFLTYFQNEAQLDKSGLPSDRFFAERPEGSVSTLKIQRTQQEDSAVYLCASSTVSGAEQYFGPGTRLTVT.

The table lists this clonotype with a few counts. V gene TRBV20-1 combines with J gene TRBJ2-1, with D possibly TRBD2 on 6 matching bases. In germline, CDR1 is DFQATT, CDR2 SNEGSKA (reference sequence). The CDR3 contains 16 residues. The V gene lost 0 bases and the J gene lost 4 bases, with 16 bases spanning the gap. CDR3 sequence: CSARDEALAGYNEQFF. CDR3 nucleotides: TGCAGTGCTAGAGATGAAGCACTAGCAGGTTACAATGAGCAGTTCTTC.

This clonotype was recorded many times. The rearrangement joins TRBV20-1 to TRBJ2-3; D gene unclear. Germline V gene sequence: CDR1 DFQATT, CDR2 SNEGSKA (reference sequence). Trimming cost V 0 bases and J 2 bases, with 9 bases left between them. The CDR3 is 14 residues long. The CDR3 loop is CSARDFHSTDTQYF. DNA of the CDR3: TGCAGTGCTAGAGATTTCCACTCCACAGATACGCAGTATTTT.

This clonotype was recorded many times. J is TRBJ1-4 and V is TRBV7-2, with D possibly TRBD1 on 6 matching bases. Germline values: CDR1 SGHTA, CDR2 FQGNSA. The CDR3 sequence is 15 residues long. V gave up 0 bases and J gave up 5 bases, with 10 bases separating them. The CDR3 bases are TGTGCCAGCAGCTTAGCTTACAGGGAAAATGAAAAACTGTTTTTT. It codes for CASSLAYRENEKLFF.

In this sample, this clonotype turned up many times. The chain recombines TRBV29-1 with TRBJ1-2; 10 nucleotides align to TRBD1. The germline V gene encodes CDR1 SQVTM and CDR2 ANQGSEA. The length of the CDR3 is 14 residues. V lost 7 bases and J lost 4; bases outside the gene matches: 9. The CDR3 DNA follows: TGCAGCGCCGGGGACCGGACAGGGGGCTATGGCTACACCTTC. The encoded protein is CSAGDRTGGYGYTF.